This is a list of T cell receptor beta chains from one sample in a study of T-cell reconstitution after alpha-beta-depleted transplantation in children. TCRdb itself ran the PCR reads through MiXCR, one entry per CDR3 protein. The sample consists of 450,000 to 600,000 distinct CDR3 sequences, around 18% of them appearing once. The material sequenced was PBMCs from the stem cell graft donor, taken from the stem cell graft. These receptors originate from a human donor who donated a stem cell graft to a child with acute lymphoblastic leukemia. Each CDR3 is given with its conserved first and last residue. The D gene is left open where the match is weak. Size values are once, few and many counts, or a class for expanded clones, and some rows have none.

clone_size,v_call,j_call,d_call,cdr3_aa,cdr3_nt
few,TRBV20-1,TRBJ1-2,TRBD1,CSARGGQGVDGYTF,TGCAGTGCTAGGGGAGGACAGGGGGTTGATGGCTACACCTTC
.,TRBV5-1,TRBJ2-5,.,CASSHGLGSQETQYF,TGCGCCAGCAGCCACGGACTTGGATCTCAAGAGACCCAGTACTTC
many,TRBV7-9,TRBJ2-2,.,CASSSTDGGAGELFF,TGTGCCAGCAGCTCAACAGACGGAGGCGCCGGGGAGCTGTTTTTT
.,TRBV12-3/TRBV12-4,TRBJ2-5,TRBD1,CASSPRQGAVETQYF,TGTGCCAGCAGCCCCCGGCAGGGGGCTGTTGAGACCCAGTACTTC
.,TRBV24-1,TRBJ2-1,TRBD1,CATSDLRGQGMSNEQFF,TGTGCCACCAGTGATCTTCGGGGACAGGGGATGTCCAATGAGCAGTTCTTC
few,TRBV5-5,TRBJ2-1,.,CASSFDGDEQFF,TGTGCCAGCAGCTTCGACGGCGATGAGCAGTTCTTC
.,TRBV6-5,TRBJ2-7,TRBD1,CATITPGTGGYEQYF,TGTGCCACCATAACTCCCGGGACAGGGGGCTACGAGCAGTACTTC
few,TRBV9,TRBJ1-2,.,CASSAGGYGYTF,TGTGCCAGCAGCGCGGGAGGATATGGCTACACCTTC
.,TRBV5-1,TRBJ2-6,.,CASTTGRSGANVLTF,TGCGCCAGCACGACAGGCCGCTCTGGGGCCAACGTCCTGACTTTC
few,TRBV12-3/TRBV12-4,TRBJ2-1,.,CASSLEGRPHNEQFF,TGTGCCAGCAGTTTAGAAGGGCGGCCCCACAATGAGCAGTTCTTC
few,TRBV5-8,TRBJ2-3,.,CASSGGLTLTDTQYF,TGTGCCAGCAGCGGGGGACTCACGCTGACAGATACGCAGTATTTT
.,TRBV7-9,TRBJ1-1,.,CAGSSVGEGNTEAFF,TGTGCCGGCAGCTCAGTAGGGGAGGGGAACACTGAAGCTTTCTTT
.,TRBV25-1,TRBJ1-1,TRBD1,CASSESMTGLNTEAFF,TGTGCCAGCAGTGAATCCATGACAGGGCTGAACACTGAAGCTTTCTTT
.,TRBV12-3/TRBV12-4,TRBJ2-2,TRBD2,CASSPRFPSGSATGELFF,TGTGCCAGCAGTCCCCGTTTTCCTAGCGGGAGTGCCACCGGGGAGCTGTTTTTT
.,TRBV18,TRBJ2-1,TRBD2,CASSRVALAGGNTIYNEQFF,TGTGCCAGCTCACGGGTCGCACTAGCGGGAGGAAATACAATATACAATGAGCAGTTCTTC
few,TRBV5-1,TRBJ2-1,.,CASSLWSPEQFF,TGCGCCAGCAGCTTGTGGTCCCCTGAGCAGTTCTTC
few,TRBV4-1,TRBJ2-1,.,CASGSVPSYNEQFF,TGCGCCAGCGGTAGCGTACCCTCCTACAATGAGCAGTTCTTC
.,TRBV9,TRBJ1-5,TRBD1,CASNQGGVHQPQHF,TGTGCCAGCAACCAGGGGGGAGTGCATCAGCCCCAGCATTTT
.,TRBV29-1,TRBJ2-3,.,CSVDRDTQYF,TGCAGCGTTGATAGGGATACGCAGTATTTT
.,TRBV5-1,TRBJ2-1,TRBD2,CASREAGAVYNEQFF,TGCGCCAGCAGAGAAGCGGGAGCGGTCTACAATGAGCAGTTCTTC
.,TRBV5-1,TRBJ2-2,.,CASSFSSPNTGELFF,TGCGCCAGCAGCTTTTCCTCTCCGAACACCGGGGAGCTGTTTTTT
few,TRBV6-5,TRBJ2-3,TRBD2,CASSYEPGTSGGITDTQYF,TGTGCCAGCAGTTACGAACCCGGGACTAGCGGGGGGATCACAGATACGCAGTATTTT
many,TRBV12-3/TRBV12-4,TRBJ1-1,.,CASRPGGTEAFF,TGTGCCAGCAGGCCAGGAGGTACTGAAGCTTTCTTT
few,TRBV7-8,TRBJ1-2,.,CASSLVRGTMERNYTF,TGTGCCAGCAGCTTAGTGAGGGGGACGATGGAAAGGAACTACACCTTC
few,TRBV15,TRBJ1-1,.,CATKPGTYTEAFF,TGTGCCACCAAACCAGGAACTTACACTGAAGCTTTCTTT
.,TRBV5-1,TRBJ2-3,.,CASTDNWSTDTQYF,TGCGCCAGCACGGACAATTGGAGCACAGATACGCAGTATTTT
.,TRBV5-6,TRBJ2-4,TRBD1,CASSRKQGIPGNIQYF,TGTGCCAGCAGCCGTAAACAGGGGATCCCCGGGAACATTCAGTACTTC
few,TRBV29-1,TRBJ2-7,.,CSVDSPFSYEQYF,TGCAGCGTTGATTCCCCTTTCTCCTACGAGCAGTACTTC
.,TRBV25-1,TRBJ2-7,.,CASSEHITGSTYEQYF,TGTGCCAGCAGTGAGCACATAACAGGTTCTACCTACGAGCAGTACTTC
.,TRBV18,TRBJ1-5,.,CASSPQGIYSNQPQHF,TGTGCCAGCTCACCACAGGGCATTTATAGCAATCAGCCCCAGCATTTT
.,TRBV11-1,TRBJ2-1,.,CASSTNRRGDEQFF,TGTGCCAGCAGTACGAATCGGAGGGGTGATGAGCAGTTCTTC
.,TRBV20-1,TRBJ2-1,.,CSARTLVGEQFF,TGCAGTGCTAGAACCTTAGTGGGTGAGCAGTTCTTC
.,TRBV12-3/TRBV12-4,TRBJ2-1,.,CASSPPGQIQFF,TGTGCCAGCAGCCCCCCCGGACAGATTCAGTTCTTC
.,TRBV5-4,TRBJ2-7,TRBD2,CASGPGLAASYEQYF,TGTGCCAGCGGGCCGGGACTAGCGGCATCCTACGAGCAGTACTTC
.,TRBV12-3/TRBV12-4,TRBJ2-3,TRBD1,CASRVGQGSRADTQYF,TGTGCCAGCAGAGTGGGACAGGGGAGTCGGGCAGATACGCAGTATTTT